This record concerns one TCR beta chain sequence. Antigen unknown. TCRdb re-analysed the reads in MiXCR, keeping a single row per CDR3 protein. Found here are 400,000 to 600,000 distinct CDR3 sequences, about 39% of them singletons; the top ten hold about two fifths. This specimen comes from a study of T cell repertoires in cytomegalovirus infection. At the level of the study: The authors relied on CMV epitopes, both recently identified HLA-C-restricted and well-studied HLA-B-restricted. Public TCR beta signatures were indicative of both CMV infection and a matching HLA type.

The study, taken as a whole, reports: Identification of carriers of CMV plus the relevant HLA was achieved through cumulative public TCR beta family frequency. HLA-C-restricted CMV clonotypes gave the most frequent clonotype in two of eight donors.

This CDR3 has 15 residues. V shed 4 bases and J shed 4 bases, with 16 bases lying between them. CDR1 and CDR2 (germline): MNHNS, SASEGT. The chain couples TRBV6-1 to TRBJ1-2; no clear D gene. This TCR was recovered from a human donor in good health (CMV status not recorded). Some clones in this sample may be carry-over from other donors' samples. The sample was cultured PBMCs, taken from culture after CMV antigen stimulation. The CDR3 DNA reads as TGTGCCAGCAGTGGACCGGGAGCGACTGGCTATGGCTACACCTTC. Protein sequence: CASSGPGATGYGYTF.